This paragraph reports one T cell receptor beta chain. Its target is unknown. The entry originates in a study of OX40 agonist ivuxolimab in advanced cancers. Whole-study context: An anti-OX40 (CD134) antibody with agonistic activity, ivuxolimab, was administered to patients. One hepatocellular carcinoma and two cutaneous melanoma patients partially responded. Broader study findings: With doses of 0.1-3.0 mg/kg, partial responders showed among the lowest clonal expansion.

J lost 8 bases, V lost 4 bases, and 8 bases had no gene match. CDR3 length: 15 amino acids. CDR1 is SNHLY and CDR2 is FYNNEI in the germline V gene. Patients were ruled out by autoimmune disease history or systemic immunosuppression. Produced via immunoSEQ multiplex PCR; TCRdb's table is partial and in-frame only. Of tens of thousands of clones listed, under 90% are singletons. The sequencing used CD4+ or CD8+ T cells sorted from blood, collected in a trial of the OX40 agonist ivuxolimab. The source of this sequence is an adult with an advanced solid tumor such as melanoma, head and neck, liver or kidney cancer. The chain is built from TRBV2 and TRBJ2-1; 10 nucleotides agree with TRBD2. CDR3 bases: TGTGCCAGCAGTGTGGGTAGCGGGGGGACATATGAGCAGTTCTTC. Its translation is CASSVGSGGTYEQFF.